The 26 T cell receptor beta chains reported below all come from one sample, sequenced in a study of CD8+ T cells in alopecia areata (dated by TCRdb to the late 2010s). Libraries were prepared through the immunoSEQ multiplex PCR assay. RNA was extracted from all samples and reverse transcribed into cDNA as template for TCR sequencing. The table comes from immuneACCESS by way of TCRdb, which keeps in-frame sequences with V and J called. Part of the clones is missing from these tables; in studies checked, under half for an unresolved V gene and the rest for unknown reasons. This sample comprises about 140,000 clones, 50% to 60% of them detected only once. Approximately 4.3% of the sample goes to the ten largest clones. Sequencing was done on a sample of CD4+ T cells sorted from blood. These TCRs come from a human donor in good health.

The sample holds one count of this clone. V usage is TRBV18 and J usage is TRBJ1-1; TRBD1 is a possible D gene (5 bases). The CDR3 loop spans 17 amino acids. Germline-derived CDR1 and CDR2 are KGHSH and LQKENI. V was cut by 6 bases and J by 0 bases, with 20 bases left in between. The chain's CDR3 is CASSSRAGNRMNTEAFF. CDR3 nucleotide sequence: TGTGCCAGCTCCTCCCGGGCAGGGAACCGAATGAACACTGAAGCTTTCTTT.

This chain uses TRBV10-3 with TRBJ1-1; TRBD1 aligns across 8 bases. The J segment lost 3 bases and the V segment lost 7 bases, leaving 4 bases of the junction unmatched. The CDR3 runs 13 residues. Germline V gives CDR1 ENHRY, CDR2 SYGVKD. The CDR3 sequence is CAIKSTGDTEAFF. As DNA, the CDR3 is TGTGCCATCAAATCGACAGGGGACACTGAAGCTTTCTTT.

In the case of this clone: This sample includes further DNA sequences coding for the same CDR3. The rearrangement links TRBV29-1 to TRBJ2-7, with D maybe TRBD1 (6 bases). The CDR3 loop spans 12 amino acids. CDR1 is SQVTM and CDR2 is ANQGSEA in the germline V gene. V gave up 6 bases and J gave up 2 bases, with 11 bases separating them. The chain's CDR3 is CSVGDTTYEQYF. The CDR3 DNA follows: TGCAGCGTAGGGGACACCACCTACGAGCAGTACTTC.

J is TRBJ2-6 and V is TRBV13; D is undetermined. The CDR3 consists of 14 residues. V was shortened by 6 bases and J by 0 bases, with 6 bases between the two germline ends. Per the germline V gene, CDR1 is PRHDT and CDR2 is FYEKMQ (reference sequence). In nucleotides, the CDR3 is TGTGCCAGCAGTAAATCCTCTGGGGCCAACGTCCTGACTTTC. Encoded protein: CASSKSSGANVLTF.

CDR3 sequence reads: CASSSRDNSNQPQHF. CDR3 nucleotide sequence: TGTGCCAGCAGTTCCCGGGACAATAGCAATCAGCCCCAGCATTTT. The chain combines TRBV2 with TRBJ1-5; a weak D match, TRBD1 (6 bases). V was shortened by 5 bases and J by 0 bases, with 11 bases between the two germline ends. The CDR3 extends over 15 amino acids. The germline CDR1 and CDR2 sequences are SNHLY and FYNNEI. Full variable domain (remainder filled in from reference TRBV2 and TRBJ1-5): EPEVTQTPSHQVTQMGQEVILRCVPISNHLYFYWYRQILGQKVEFLVSFYNNEISEKSEIFDDQFSVERPDGSNFTLKIRSTKLEDSAMYFCASSSRDNSNQPQHFGDGTRLSIL.

The chain recombines TRBV18 with TRBJ2-1; the D is unclear. Trimming cost V 0 bases and J 6 bases, with 9 bases left between them. The CDR3 runs to 14 residues. The germline V gene has CDR1 KGHSH and CDR2 LQKENI. The CDR3, as DNA: TGTGCCAGCTCACCACCTCCGGGTGCCAATGAGCAGTTCTTC. As protein: CASSPPPGANEQFF.

This clone occurred a few times. The gene calls are TRBV4-2 and TRBJ2-3, with 7 bases that match TRBD2. The CDR3 totals 17 residues. Germline V gene sequence: CDR1 LGHNA, CDR2 YNFKEQ. V was clipped by 4 bases and J by 1 base; unmatched bases: 11. Written as DNA, the CDR3 is TGTGCCAGCAGCCCGAAGGCCGCTAGCGGACGCACAGATACGCAGTATTTT. Translation: CASSPKAASGRTDTQYF.

This clone has more than one count but fewer than ten. The CDR3 reads CASSSDRTGELFF. Written as DNA, the CDR3 is TGCGCCAGCAGCTCGGACAGGACCGGGGAGCTGTTTTTT. The V and J genes are TRBV5-1 and TRBJ2-2; 7 bases are a match to TRBD1. The CDR3 has 13 amino acids. Trimming at V came to 3 bases and at J to 5 bases, leaving 1 base not matched to a gene. Germline V gene data show CDR1 as SGHRS and CDR2 as YFSETQ.

This chain links TRBV29-1 with TRBJ1-1; D is perhaps TRBD1 (5 bases). There are 11 residues in the CDR3. CDR1 SQVTM and CDR2 ANQGSEA come from the germline V gene. Trimming removed 8 bases from V and 1 base from J, with 8 bases in between. The CDR3 loop is CSWGRNTEAFF. Written as DNA, the CDR3 is TGCAGCTGGGGACGGAACACTGAAGCTTTCTTT.

This rearrangement joins TRBV28 to TRBJ2-1; D call uncertain. This CDR3 region has 12 residues. In germline, CDR1 is MDHEN, CDR2 SYDVKM. The V and J ends lost 5 bases and 8 bases respectively, with 10 bases between them. As DNA, the CDR3 is TGTGCCAGCAGTCCTACGATATATGAGCAGTTCTTC. Its protein product is CASSPTIYEQFF.

This chain links TRBV7-9 with TRBJ1-1; no reliable D call. The V end was cut by 7 bases, the J end by 1 base, with 7 bases between. The CDR3 has 12 residues. Germline V gene data show CDR1 as SEHNR and CDR2 as FQNEAQ (reference sequence). CDR3 sequence: CASNPKNTEAFF. The CDR3 bases are TGTGCCAGCAATCCAAAGAACACTGAAGCTTTCTTT.

V usage is TRBV28 and J usage is TRBJ2-7; 10 bases fit TRBD1. V lost 5 bases, J lost 5 bases, and 9 bases stayed unmatched. Germline V gene lookup returns CDR1 MDHEN and CDR2 SYDVKM. CDR3 length: 15 residues. In nucleotides, the CDR3 is TGTGCCAGCAGTCTGGGCGGGACAGGGGCCCACGAGCAGTACTTC. Translated: CASSLGGTGAHEQYF.

This clone showed up just a few times. The chain joins TRBV6-6 to TRBJ1-1; 8 bases align to TRBD1. CDR1 is MNHNY and CDR2 is SVGAGI in the germline V gene (reference sequence). The CDR3 covers 13 residues. V shed 6 bases, J shed 1 base, and the junction held 1 base outside the gene matches. The CDR3 loop is CASRGTGNTEAFF. CDR3 DNA sequence: TGTGCCAGCAGGGGGACAGGGAACACTGAAGCTTTCTTT.

This chain joins TRBV27 and TRBJ2-6; TRBD1 matches 7 bases. Germline CDR1 reads MNHEY; CDR2 reads SMNVEV (reference sequence). The CDR3 totals 13 residues. After removal of 5 bases from V and 16 bases from J, the junction contained 11 bases not matched to a gene. For the CDR3, the DNA is TGTGCCAGCAGTCCCAAGGCACACAGGGGACTGACTTTC. Its protein product is CASSPKAHRGLTF.

The rearrangement joins TRBV29-1 to TRBJ2-1, with D hard to call. Trimming stripped 8 bases from V and 6 bases from J, with 17 bases between. CDR1 and CDR2 (germline): SQVTM, ANQGSEA. The CDR3 sequence is 13 residues long. CDR3 loop: CSLTWRSINEQFF. CDR3 nucleotide sequence: TGCAGCCTTACTTGGCGGAGTATCAATGAGCAGTTCTTC.

This clone was seen a handful of times. The V gene is TRBV29-1, the J gene TRBJ2-1; 8 positions agree with TRBD1. Germline CDR1 reads SQVTM; CDR2 reads ANQGSEA. The CDR3 loop spans 10 amino acids. V trimming: 5 bases; J trimming: 12 bases; junction bases outside the gene matches: 3. In DNA, the CDR3 is TGCAGCGTTTCCGGGACAGGGCAGTTCTTC. It specifies CSVSGTGQFF.

This chain uses TRBV29-1 with TRBJ2-7; D might be TRBD1 (6 bases). Germline CDR1 reads SQVTM; CDR2 reads ANQGSEA. This CDR3 contains 12 residues. The V and J ends lost 6 bases and 4 bases respectively, with 13 bases between them. The CDR3 nucleotides are TGCAGCGTAACTATACAGGGTTACGAGCAGTACTTC. Residues: CSVTIQGYEQYF.

V gene TRBV5-4 combines with J gene TRBJ2-7; 7 bases fit TRBD2. The V gene's germline CDR1 is SGHNT and CDR2 YYREEE (reference sequence). The CDR3 extends over 16 amino acids. V trimming: 4 bases; J trimming: 0 bases; junction bases outside the gene matches: 10. CDR3 residues: CASSLPPSGPSYEQYF. In DNA form, the CDR3 reads TGTGCCAGCAGCCTTCCCCCTAGCGGCCCCTCCTACGAGCAGTACTTC.

This rearrangement joins TRBV13 to TRBJ2-7; D is tentatively TRBD1 or TRBD2 (5 bases each). Germline CDR1 and CDR2: PRHDT and FYEKMQ (reference sequence). The V and J ends lost 0 bases and 2 bases respectively, with 14 bases between them. This CDR3 is built from 16 residues. This CDR3 reads CASSLGVGTATYEQYF. CDR3 DNA: TGTGCCAGCAGCTTAGGCGTAGGGACGGCGACCTACGAGCAGTACTTC.

This clone turned up a few times. V and J are TRBV6-6 and TRBJ1-2; no firm D call. CDR1 and CDR2 (germline): MNHNY, SVGAGI (reference sequence). Trimming shortened V by 7 bases and J by 3 bases, and 15 bases separated the two germline ends. The CDR3 totals 14 residues. The CDR3 bases are TGTGCCAGCAACCGATTCGGGAACTACTATGGCTACACCTTC. Encoded protein: CASNRFGNYYGYTF.

The chain joins TRBV28 to TRBJ2-5, with D tentatively TRBD1 (5 bases). The CDR3 spans 16 residues. Per germline, CDR1 MDHEN and CDR2 SYDVKM. Trimming took off 6 bases at V and 4 bases at J, with 21 bases between the two ends. The DNA of the CDR3 is TGTGCCAGCAGACCCCTAGGGGCGAAAGGGTCAGAGACCCAGTACTTC. Translating gives CASRPLGAKGSETQYF.

The rearrangement uses TRBV25-1 and TRBJ1-2; 8 bases are a match to TRBD1. This CDR3 spans 15 amino acids. V shed 4 bases, J shed 8 bases, and the junction held 12 bases outside the gene matches. CDR1 and CDR2 (germline): MGHDK, SYGVNS. CDR3 loop: CASSGAGTGERGYTF. As DNA, the CDR3 is TGTGCCAGCAGTGGGGCAGGGACAGGTGAGAGAGGCTACACCTTC.

This rearrangement joins TRBV30 to TRBJ2-2; D not certain. V was cut by 5 bases and J by 4 bases, with 17 bases left in between. Germline V lookup: CDR1 GTSNPN, CDR2 SVGIG (reference sequence). CDR3 length equals 15 residues. The CDR3 DNA reads as TGTGCCTGGGGGAAACCGGGCCTTCCCACCGGGGAGCTGTTTTTT. It encodes CAWGKPGLPTGELFF.

This clone was observed a few times. This sequence joins TRBV6-5 and TRBJ1-4; TRBD1 is a possible D gene (6 bases). This CDR3 is 14 amino acids long. Trimming removed 7 bases from V and 0 bases from J, with 9 bases in between. Germline V gene sequence: CDR1 MNHEY, CDR2 SVGAGI. The CDR3 DNA is TGTGCCAGCACCCGGACAGCAACTAATGAAAAACTGTTTTTT. This encodes CASTRTATNEKLFF.

The rearrangement links TRBV29-1 to TRBJ2-5; D gene unclear. CDR1 and CDR2 (germline): SQVTM, ANQGSEA. There are 13 residues in the CDR3. Deletions cut 3 bases from V and 5 bases from J, with 13 bases between. The CDR3 protein is CSVDVSLGETQYF. The CDR3 nucleotides are TGCAGCGTTGATGTTAGCTTGGGGGAGACCCAGTACTTC.

The chain recombines TRBV5-5 with TRBJ2-3, with D perhaps matching TRBD1 (6 bases). The germline CDR1 and CDR2 sequences are SGHKS and YYEKEE (reference sequence). The CDR3 runs 14 residues. Trimming shortened V by 1 base and J by 2 bases, and 8 bases separated the two germline ends. The CDR3 region has the DNA TGTGCCAGCAGCTTGACAGGGACCACAGATACGCAGTATTTT. Encoded protein: CASSLTGTTDTQYF.